The 12 T cell receptor beta chains given below trace back to one sample, sequenced in a study of T cell responses to AZD1222 COVID-19 vaccine (dated by TCRdb to the early 2020s). The time point label for this specimen denotes: baseline before first vaccination. This specimen's treatment or condition label, per the study, means: meningococcal conjugate vaccine given as trial control. Library method: the immunoSEQ multiplex PCR assay. Entries here come from immuneACCESS through TCRdb and include only in-frame sequences with V and J called. Some clones fail to appear in such tables; in the studies checked, an unresolved V gene covers under half of the shortfall, and the cause of the remainder is unknown. This sample gives 130,000 to 150,000 clones in total; 80% to 95% of them show up just once. Roughly 2.8% of the sample is held by the ten biggest clonotypes. Sequencing used peripheral blood, obtained on day 0 of MenACWY control vaccination. The receptor set was obtained from an adult in good health.

The chain carries TRBV6-1 and TRBJ1-6; tentative D call: TRBD1 (5 bases). The CDR3 consists of 15 residues. Trimming cost V 3 bases and J 2 bases, with 8 bases left between them. CDR1 is MNHNS and CDR2 is SASEGT in the germline V gene. The CDR3 sequence is CASSEPGAYNSPLHF. For the CDR3, the DNA is TGTGCCAGCAGTGAGCCGGGGGCCTATAATTCACCCCTCCACTTT.

This clone was recorded a few times. This chain connects TRBV20-1 to TRBJ2-5, with D maybe TRBD2 (5 bases). Between the trimmed V and J ends, which lost 6 bases and 5 bases, there was a span of 10 bases. CDR1 and CDR2 from the germline V gene are DFQATT and SNEGSKA (reference sequence). This CDR3 spans 11 amino acids. CDR3 amino acids: CSADGVETQYF. CDR3 in DNA: TGCAGTGCCGACGGGGTTGAGACCCAGTACTTC.

The DNA for the CDR3 is TGTGCCAGCAGAGGGGTGGGAGAGCTGTTTTTT. Protein: CASRGVGELFF. The rearrangement joins TRBV6-5 to TRBJ2-2; maybe TRBD1 (5 bases). This CDR3 region has 11 residues. Germline assignment: CDR1 MNHEY and CDR2 SVGAGI. The V and J ends lost 6 bases and 11 bases respectively, with 10 bases between them.

This chain uses TRBV4-1 with TRBJ2-2; TRBD2 might be the D (6 bases). The CDR3 has 13 amino acids. Deletions cut 5 bases from V and 5 bases from J, with 9 bases between. Germline V gene data show CDR1 as MGHRA and CDR2 as YSYEKL. Written as DNA, the CDR3 is TGCGCCAGCAGCTCTGGGGGGACCGGGGAGCTGTTTTTT. Amino acid sequence: CASSSGGTGELFF.

The chain has TRBV28 and TRBJ1-2; D is uncertain. There are 15 residues in the CDR3. Per the germline V gene, CDR1 is MDHEN and CDR2 is SYDVKM. V was shortened by 2 bases and J by 0 bases, with 10 bases between the two germline ends. This CDR3 reads CASSLILSSNYGYTF. The CDR3 DNA reads TGTGCCAGCAGTTTAATACTCAGCTCTAACTATGGCTACACCTTC.

The chain has TRBV2 and TRBJ1-2; TRBD1 is a possible D gene (6 bases). The length of the CDR3 is 14 residues. Germline CDR1 and CDR2: SNHLY and FYNNEI. Trimming left V 6 bases short and J 2 bases short, with 13 bases between. The CDR3 coding sequence is TGTGCCAGCAGCCGAATCGGACAGAACTATGGCTACACCTTC. Translation gives CASSRIGQNYGYTF.

The V and J genes are TRBV29-1 and TRBJ2-1; possibly TRBD2 for D (5 bases). Germline CDR1 reads SQVTM; CDR2 reads ANQGSEA. V was clipped by 4 bases and J by 0 bases, with 7 bases between them. This CDR3 region has 13 residues. CDR3 bases: TGCAGCGTTGGCGGGCGCTCCTACAATGAGCAGTTCTTC. This encodes CSVGGRSYNEQFF.

The chain uses TRBV7-3 and TRBJ2-6; D gene ambiguous. The CDR3 spans 15 residues. The germline CDR1 and CDR2 sequences are SGHTA and FQGTGA. Between the trimmed V and J ends, which lost 4 bases and 0 bases, there was a span of 7 bases. CDR3 loop: CASSSDPSGANVLTF. The CDR3 DNA reads TGTGCCAGCAGCTCTGACCCCTCTGGGGCCAACGTCCTGACTTTC.

The CDR3 spells CASSDMRGRGSPLHF. The DNA for the CDR3 is TGTGCCAGCAGTGATATGAGAGGGCGGGGTTCACCCCTCCACTTT. The rearrangement joins TRBV25-1 to TRBJ1-6; the D is unclear. The germline V gene encodes CDR1 MGHDK and CDR2 SYGVNS. The V end lost 3 bases, the J end lost 9 bases, and 15 bases lay between the germline ends. The length of the CDR3 is 15 residues.

V is TRBV27 and J is TRBJ2-1, with 7 bases aligning to TRBD2. The junction had 10 bases not matched to a gene; V was cut back by 3 bases and J by 8 bases. Germline assignment: CDR1 MNHEY and CDR2 SMNVEV (reference sequence). This CDR3 is 15 amino acids long. The CDR3 protein is CASSFLAEPRDEQFF. Written as DNA, the CDR3 is TGTGCCAGCAGTTTCCTAGCGGAGCCTCGGGATGAGCAGTTCTTC.

The rearrangement joins TRBV6-5 to TRBJ1-5; weak D call: TRBD1 (5 bases). CDR3 length: 15 amino acids. The germline CDR1 and CDR2 sequences are MNHEY and SVGAGI. V gave up 7 bases and J gave up 1 base, with 14 bases separating them. This CDR3 is CASILTGASNQPQHF. The DNA for the CDR3 is TGTGCCAGCATCCTAACAGGCGCCAGCAATCAGCCCCAGCATTTT.

This clone was seen just once. V is TRBV9 and J is TRBJ1-2, with D possibly TRBD1 on 6 matching bases. The CDR3 has 13 amino acids. Germline lookup yields CDR1 SGDLS and CDR2 YYNGEE. Trimming took 0 bases from V and 8 from J, leaving 11 bases between them. DNA of the CDR3: TGTGCCAGCAGCGTAGATGAGGGGGGAGGCTACACCTTC. Translation gives CASSVDEGGGYTF. The full variable domain, in which reference TRBV9 and TRBJ1-2 provide the parts outside the CDR3, is DSGVTQTPKHLITATGQRVTLRCSPRSGDLSVYWYQQSLDQGLQFLIQYYNGEERAKGNILERFSAQQFPDLHSELNLSSLELGDSALYFCASSVDEGGGYTFGSGTRLTVV.